This passage covers 28 T cell receptor beta chains from one sample sequenced in a study of spatial heterogeneity in lung cancer. Study conclusions and caveats: The number of expanded tumor alpha and beta chains correlated with mutation number.

For these receptors, no antigen is known. Time point here: sample taken at primary tumor resection. TCRdb itself ran the 5' RACE reads through MiXCR, one entry per CDR3 protein. This sample has fewer than 7,000 distinct CDR3 sequences, with about 7.7% found just once. The sequencing here drew on lung tumor tissue, taken at surgery. All receptors come from a female donor with early-stage non-small cell lung cancer.

In its sample, this clonotype ranks as medium-sized. The rearrangement uses TRBV20-1 and TRBJ2-7; no definite D call. The germline V and J ends were trimmed by 3 bases and 3 bases, with 12 bases remaining between them. Germline V gene lookup returns CDR1 DFQATT and CDR2 SNEGSKA (reference sequence). The CDR3 contains 13 residues. Written as DNA, the CDR3 is TGCAGTGCTAGTGGTGGGAAGGGCTACGAGCAGTACTTC. Protein sequence: CSASGGKGYEQYF.

This clonotype showed up many times. J is TRBJ2-3 and V is TRBV12-3 or TRBV12-4; TRBD2 matches at 11 bases. Trimming at V came to 2 bases and at J to 2 bases, leaving 3 bases not matched to a gene. There are 16 residues in the CDR3. The CDR3 spells CASSLTSGGFTDTQYF. The DNA for the CDR3 is TGTGCCAGCAGTTTAACTAGCGGGGGATTCACAGATACGCAGTATTTT.

The rearrangement uses TRBV5-5 and TRBJ1-5; D uncertain. Germline lookup yields CDR1 SGHKS and CDR2 YYEKEE (reference sequence). V lost 7 bases and J lost 7, with 24 bases in between. The CDR3 runs to 16 residues. In DNA, the CDR3 is TGTGCCAGCCGACTGGGGAGCCCCGGTTCTGTGCAGCCCCAGCATTTT. The encoded protein is CASRLGSPGSVQPQHF.

This rearrangement joins TRBV12-3 or TRBV12-4 to TRBJ1-6; 9 bases fit TRBD1. The CDR3 has 15 residues. Losses at the gene ends were 6 bases for V and 6 bases for J; bases not matched to a gene: 6. In DNA, the CDR3 is TGTGCCAGCAGACCCGCGGACAGGGGTAATTCACCCCTCCACTTT. This encodes CASRPADRGNSPLHF.

At least ten counts were recorded for this clonotype. The chain employs TRBV4-1 and TRBJ2-7, with TRBD1 identical over 7 bases. Germline V CDR1 and CDR2: MGHRA, YSYEKL. The ends lost 1 base at V and 6 bases at J; junction bases unmatched: 9. The CDR3 covers 15 residues. The CDR3 here is CASSQVSRQGGEQYF. The CDR3 bases are TGCGCCAGCAGCCAAGTGTCTAGACAGGGCGGCGAGCAGTACTTC.

This clonotype was counted at least ten times. The rearrangement joins TRBV4-3 to TRBJ2-7; possibly TRBD2 for D (5 bases). The germline V and J ends were trimmed by 0 bases and 1 base, with 10 bases remaining between them. Germline CDR1 and CDR2: LGHNA and YSLEER. The CDR3 loop spans 15 amino acids. The CDR3 here is CASSQDFGDSYEQYF. Here the CDR3 DNA reads TGCGCCAGCAGCCAAGATTTCGGGGATTCCTACGAGCAGTACTTC.

This clonotype is labeled as medium-sized. The chain combines TRBV27 with TRBJ1-1; D perhaps matches TRBD1 (5 bases). The CDR3 has 13 residues. Looked up from germline, CDR1 is MNHEY and CDR2 is SMNVEV (reference sequence). Trimming cost V 4 bases and J 8 bases, with 14 bases left between them. CDR3 sequence (DNA): TGTGCCAGCAGTTCCCTCAGGGAGCTCGAAGCTTTCTTT. It encodes CASSSLRELEAFF.

This clonotype was observed a few times. The V call is TRBV12-3 or TRBV12-4, the J call TRBJ2-5, with D possibly matching TRBD1 (6 bases). The V end was cut by 5 bases, the J end by 7 bases, with 11 bases between. The CDR3 spans 12 residues. The CDR3: CASSGGLTTQYF. The CDR3 DNA sequence: TGTGCCAGCAGTGGGGGCCTGACGACCCAGTACTTC.

In this sample, this clonotype turned up many times. The rearrangement uses TRBV27 and TRBJ1-4; TRBD1 matches 9 bases. CDR3 size: 16 residues. The germline CDR1 and CDR2 sequences are MNHEY and SMNVEV (reference sequence). V lost 4 bases and J lost 5; bases outside the gene matches: 8. CDR3 sequence (DNA): TGTGCCAGCAGTTCTCGACAGGGGGGCAGGAATGAAAAACTGTTTTTT. Amino acids: CASSSRQGGRNEKLFF.

This clonotype occurred many times. V usage is TRBV23-1 and J usage is TRBJ1-5; the D is unclear. TRBV23-1 is filed as an ORF, its function uncertain. V dropped 6 bases and J dropped 7 bases, with 13 bases sitting between them. This CDR3 region has 13 residues. In nucleotides, the CDR3 is TGCGCCAGCAGAACCCTCGCGCGGCAGCCCCAGCATTTT. Its protein is CASRTLARQPQHF.

This clonotype was observed at least ten times. The chain recombines TRBV20-1 with TRBJ2-3; TRBD2 matches 8 bases. Germline CDR1 DFQATT, CDR2 SNEGSKA (reference sequence). Unmatched junction bases numbered 10, after V lost 6 bases and J lost 2 bases. This CDR3 spans 15 amino acids. The CDR3 coding sequence is TGCAGTGCCACTTACTTAGCGGGATTCACAGATACGCAGTATTTT. As protein: CSATYLAGFTDTQYF.

This clonotype qualifies as large. This chain uses TRBV7-6 with TRBJ2-7; 8 nucleotides match TRBD2. The CDR3 extends over 14 amino acids. The germline CDR1 and CDR2 sequences are SGHVS and FNYEAQ. Unmatched junction bases numbered 3, after V lost 2 bases and J lost 3 bases. The CDR3 is CASSLTSGVYEQYF. The CDR3 DNA sequence: TGTGCCAGCAGCTTAACTAGCGGAGTCTACGAGCAGTACTTC.

This clonotype has only a few counts. This chain joins TRBV20-1 and TRBJ1-2; perhaps TRBD1 as D (6 bases). The V end was cut by 1 base, the J end by 8 bases, with 26 bases between. This CDR3 region has 17 residues. CDR1 is DFQATT, CDR2 SNEGSKA, per germline (reference sequence). The CDR3 loop is CSARASATSGEAGGYTF. The CDR3 DNA reads as TGCAGTGCTAGAGCCTCCGCAACCTCAGGGGAGGCGGGCGGCTACACCTTC.

The chain uses TRBV2 and TRBJ1-5; no clear D gene. The CDR3 runs 16 residues. CDR1 SNHLY and CDR2 FYNNEI come from the germline V gene. Between the trimmed V and J ends, which lost 6 bases and 2 bases, there was a span of 17 bases. The CDR3 sequence is CASRGEWAVGNQPQHF. The CDR3 nucleotides are TGTGCCAGCAGGGGAGAATGGGCGGTGGGCAATCAGCCCCAGCATTTT.

The table lists this clonotype with many counts. The CDR3 bases are TGTGCCATGGGGGGAGGGGAGACCCAGTACTTC. This codes for CAMGGGETQYF. The chain is built from TRBV10-3 and TRBJ2-5; TRBD2 agrees at 7 bases. V was pared by 9 bases and J by 5 bases, with 3 bases of the junction left unmatched. The CDR3 has 11 residues. Germline CDR1 is ENHRY and CDR2 is SYGVKD.

The gene calls are TRBV6-6 and TRBJ1-6, with TRBD1 matching 9 bases. Germline CDR1 MNHNY, CDR2 SVGAGI (reference sequence). This CDR3 comprises 14 residues. V dropped 7 bases and J dropped 7; count of bases not matched to a gene: 5. The CDR3 spells CASNSGTGNSPLHF. CDR3 nucleotides: TGTGCCAGCAATTCCGGGACAGGGAATTCACCCCTCCACTTT.

By sample share, this clonotype is medium-sized. The rearrangement links TRBV28 to TRBJ2-3, with TRBD2 matching over 13 bases. The CDR3 consists of 16 residues. V shed 5 bases, J shed 3 bases, and the junction held 5 bases outside the gene matches. Per germline, CDR1 MDHEN and CDR2 SYDVKM. The CDR3 DNA sequence: TGTGCCAGCAGTCTGCGGACTAGCGGGAGAACAGATACGCAGTATTTT. This codes for CASSLRTSGRTDTQYF.

This clonotype was picked up many times. The chain links TRBV6-1 to TRBJ2-7; D call uncertain. CDR3 length equals 12 residues. The germline V and J ends were trimmed by 8 bases and 2 bases, with 10 bases remaining between them. From germline, CDR1 is MNHNS and CDR2 SASEGT. The CDR3 here is CASVSGTYEQYF. CDR3 coding DNA: TGTGCCAGCGTCAGTGGTACCTACGAGCAGTACTTC.

The V gene is TRBV19, the J gene TRBJ2-1; TRBD1 is a possible D gene (5 bases). Germline CDR1 and CDR2: LNHDA and SQIVND (reference sequence). V lost 1 base and J lost 4, with 14 bases in between. The CDR3 sequence is 16 residues long. DNA for the CDR3: TGTGCCAGTAGTATAGGCGCAGGGAAGGGGTACAATGAGCAGTTCTTC. Translating it yields CASSIGAGKGYNEQFF.

There are many counts of this clonotype. This rearrangement joins TRBV20-1 to TRBJ2-3; TRBD2 matches 7 bases. V lost 6 bases to trimming and J lost 1 base; unmatched junction nucleotides: 10. This CDR3 comprises 15 residues. Germline CDR1 and CDR2: DFQATT and SNEGSKA (reference sequence). In DNA, the CDR3 is TGCAGTGCCGCCGACCCCAGCGGGGGCACAGATACGCAGTATTTT. It codes for CSAADPSGGTDTQYF.

The sample holds many counts of this clonotype. J is TRBJ2-1 and V is TRBV10-3, with 11 bases aligning to TRBD2. CDR3 length equals 16 residues. V shed 3 bases, J shed 10 bases, and the junction held 11 bases outside the gene matches. The germline V gene encodes CDR1 ENHRY and CDR2 SYGVKD. CDR3 in DNA: TGTGCCATCAGTGAACTCACTAGCGGGAGTAGATCCGAGCAGTTCTTC. Residues: CAISELTSGSRSEQFF.

This clonotype was detected many times. The V call is TRBV20-1, the J call TRBJ2-7; 7 nucleotides line up with TRBD2. From germline, CDR1 is DFQATT and CDR2 SNEGSKA (reference sequence). The CDR3 spans 13 residues. J lost 5 bases, V lost 0 bases, and 4 bases had no gene match. In nucleotides, the CDR3 is TGCAGTGCTAGAGACGGGGGGAAAAACGAGCAGTACTTC. Its protein is CSARDGGKNEQYF.

By share of the sample, this clonotype is medium-sized. J is TRBJ2-7 and V is TRBV12-3 or TRBV12-4, with D maybe TRBD1 (6 bases). CDR3 length equals 12 residues. Between the trimmed V and J ends, which lost 5 bases and 5 bases, there was a span of 10 bases. Written as DNA, the CDR3 is TGTGCCAGCAGTCCCCGGACAGACGAGCAGTACTTC. It specifies CASSPRTDEQYF.

This sequence joins TRBV6-2 or TRBV6-3 and TRBJ2-1; D tentatively reads TRBD1 or TRBD2 (5 bases each). Trimming removed 10 bases from V and 3 bases from J, with 16 bases in between. This CDR3 spans 14 amino acids. Germline CDR1 and CDR2: MNHEY and SVGEGT. The CDR3 is CATLAGTFYNEQFF. CDR3 sequence (DNA): TGTGCCACCCTTGCCGGGACGTTCTACAATGAGCAGTTCTTC.

This clonotype was counted at least ten times. The rearrangement uses TRBV19 and TRBJ1-2; no firm D call. Germline V gene lookup returns CDR1 LNHDA and CDR2 SQIVND (reference sequence). V lost 3 bases to trimming and J lost 4 bases, with 9 bases between them. CDR3 length equals 13 residues. The CDR3, as DNA: TGTGCCAGTAGTATTGATAGCTTCTATGGCTACACCTTC. Its protein is CASSIDSFYGYTF.

This clonotype has a count of ten or more. V usage is TRBV18 and J usage is TRBJ1-1; the D gene is possibly TRBD1 (6 bases). The CDR3 has 15 amino acids. CDR1 and CDR2 from the germline V gene are KGHSH and LQKENI. Trimming shortened V by 6 bases and J by 0 bases, and 14 bases separated the two germline ends. The CDR3 is CASSGRDKLNTEAFF. CDR3 nucleotide sequence: TGTGCCAGCTCTGGCCGGGACAAGTTGAACACTGAAGCTTTCTTT.

This clonotype was detected ten times or more. The chain carries TRBV5-1 and TRBJ2-6, with D unresolved. This CDR3 is 17 amino acids long. Germline V lookup: CDR1 SGHRS, CDR2 YFSETQ. V lost 0 bases and J 2 bases, leaving 12 bases between the germline ends. CDR3 region: CASSLEIGLAGANVLTF. CDR3 sequence (DNA): TGCGCCAGCAGCTTGGAGATAGGGCTGGCTGGGGCCAACGTCCTGACTTTC.

This clonotype is medium-sized (0.01 to 0.1%) in the sample. This chain joins TRBV9 and TRBJ2-2; 8 nucleotides line up with TRBD1. The CDR3 is 15 amino acids. The J segment lost 4 bases and the V segment lost 4 bases, leaving 6 bases of the junction unmatched. Germline V gives CDR1 SGDLS, CDR2 YYNGEE. The CDR3 region is CASSPTGVGTGELFF. The CDR3 DNA sequence: TGTGCCAGCAGCCCGACAGGGGTGGGCACCGGGGAGCTGTTTTTT.